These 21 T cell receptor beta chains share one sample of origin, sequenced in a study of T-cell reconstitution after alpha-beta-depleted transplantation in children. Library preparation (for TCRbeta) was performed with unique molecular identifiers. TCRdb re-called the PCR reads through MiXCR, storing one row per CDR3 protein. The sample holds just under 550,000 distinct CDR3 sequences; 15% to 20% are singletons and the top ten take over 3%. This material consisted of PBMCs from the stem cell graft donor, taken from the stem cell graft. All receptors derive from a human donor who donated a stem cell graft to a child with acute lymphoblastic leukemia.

The CDR3 bases are TGCGCCAGCAGCGGATGGTTAGCGGGAAGTGGCACCGGGGAGCTGTTTTTT. Translating it yields CASSGWLAGSGTGELFF. The chain carries TRBV5-1 and TRBJ2-2; TRBD2 matches at 8 bases. The CDR3 extends over 17 amino acids. Germline V CDR1 and CDR2: SGHRS, YFSETQ. The junction had 12 bases not matched to a gene; V was cut back by 4 bases and J by 4 bases.

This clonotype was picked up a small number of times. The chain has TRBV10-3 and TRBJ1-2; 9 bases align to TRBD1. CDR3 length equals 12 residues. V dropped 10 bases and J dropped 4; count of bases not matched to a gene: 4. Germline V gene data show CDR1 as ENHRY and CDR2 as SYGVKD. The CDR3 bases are TGTGCCACGACAGGGGGAATCTATGGCTACACCTTC. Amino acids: CATTGGIYGYTF.

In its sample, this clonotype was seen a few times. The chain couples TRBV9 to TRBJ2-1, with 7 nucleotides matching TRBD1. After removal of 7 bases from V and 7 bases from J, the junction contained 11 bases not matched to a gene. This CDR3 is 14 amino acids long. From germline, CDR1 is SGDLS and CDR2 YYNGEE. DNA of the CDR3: TGTGCCAGCGGAGACAGGGCGTCCTCAAATGAGCAGTTCTTC. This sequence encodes CASGDRASSNEQFF.

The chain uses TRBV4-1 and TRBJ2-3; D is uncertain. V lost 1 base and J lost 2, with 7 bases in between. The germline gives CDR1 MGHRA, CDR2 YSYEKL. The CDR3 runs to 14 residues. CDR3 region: CASSQGGFTDTQYF. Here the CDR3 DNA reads TGCGCCAGCAGCCAAGGCGGATTCACAGATACGCAGTATTTT.

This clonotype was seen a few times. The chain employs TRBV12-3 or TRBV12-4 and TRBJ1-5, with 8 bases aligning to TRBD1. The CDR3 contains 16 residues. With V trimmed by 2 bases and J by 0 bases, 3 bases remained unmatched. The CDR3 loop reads CASSLQGQVSNQPQHF. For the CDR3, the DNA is TGTGCCAGCAGTTTACAGGGACAGGTTAGCAATCAGCCCCAGCATTTT.

CDR3: CASSEVGLAGGTDTQYF. The CDR3 DNA sequence: TGTGCCAGCAGTGAAGTGGGACTAGCGGGAGGCACAGATACGCAGTATTTT. J is TRBJ2-3 and V is TRBV2; 14 nucleotides align to TRBD2. Trimming at V came to 1 base and at J to 1 base, leaving 1 base not matched to a gene. The germline V gene has CDR1 SNHLY and CDR2 FYNNEI. CDR3 size: 17 residues.

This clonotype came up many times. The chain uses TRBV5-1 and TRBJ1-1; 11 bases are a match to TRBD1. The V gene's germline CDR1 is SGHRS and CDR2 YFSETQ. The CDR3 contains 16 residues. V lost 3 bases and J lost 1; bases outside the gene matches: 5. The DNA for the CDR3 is TGCGCCAGCAGCTGGGACAGGGGGGCCTGGAACACTGAAGCTTTCTTT. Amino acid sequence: CASSWDRGAWNTEAFF.

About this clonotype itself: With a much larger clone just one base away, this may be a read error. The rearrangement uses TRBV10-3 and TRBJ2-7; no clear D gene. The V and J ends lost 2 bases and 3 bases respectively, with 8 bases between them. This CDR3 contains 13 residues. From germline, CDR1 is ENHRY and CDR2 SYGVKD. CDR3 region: CAISERANYEQYF. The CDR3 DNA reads TGTGCCATCAGTGAGAGGGCCAACTACGAGCAGTACTTC.

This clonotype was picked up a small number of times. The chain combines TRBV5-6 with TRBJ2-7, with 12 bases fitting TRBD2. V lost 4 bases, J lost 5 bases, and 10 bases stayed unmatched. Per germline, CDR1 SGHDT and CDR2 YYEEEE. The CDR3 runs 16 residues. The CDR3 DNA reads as TGTGCCAGCAGCCCCTGGACTAGCGGGGTTGGGGACGAGCAGTACTTC. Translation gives CASSPWTSGVGDEQYF.

The CDR3 loop is CASSLEGRLISYEQYF. Here the CDR3 DNA reads TGCGCCAGCAGCTTGGAGGGCAGGTTAATTTCCTACGAGCAGTACTTC. The chain is built from TRBV5-1 and TRBJ2-7; D gene unclear. Looked up from germline, CDR1 is SGHRS and CDR2 is YFSETQ. Between the trimmed V and J ends, which lost 0 bases and 1 base, there was a span of 14 bases. This CDR3 has 16 residues.

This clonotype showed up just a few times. The CDR3 here is CSATSRRARDTEAFF. The CDR3 DNA follows: TGCAGTGCTACCTCTCGCAGGGCCAGGGACACTGAAGCTTTCTTT. This chain links TRBV20-1 with TRBJ1-1; D is perhaps TRBD1 (5 bases). This CDR3 has 15 residues. The germline gives CDR1 DFQATT, CDR2 SNEGSKA (reference sequence). V lost 4 bases to trimming and J lost 3 bases, with 18 bases between them.

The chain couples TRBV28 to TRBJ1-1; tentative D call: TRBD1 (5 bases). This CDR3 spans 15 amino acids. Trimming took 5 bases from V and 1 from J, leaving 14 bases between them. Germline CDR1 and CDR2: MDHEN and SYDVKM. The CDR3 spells CASSPPGIKNTEAFF. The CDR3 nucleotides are TGTGCCAGCAGTCCGCCAGGGATAAAGAACACTGAAGCTTTCTTT.

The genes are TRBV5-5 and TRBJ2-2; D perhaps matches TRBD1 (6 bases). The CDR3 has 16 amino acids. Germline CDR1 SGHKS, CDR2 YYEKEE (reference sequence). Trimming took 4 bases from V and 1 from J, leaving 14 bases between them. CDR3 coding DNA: TGTGCCAGCAGCGTGGGGGCGGGCGGGAACACCGGGGAGCTGTTTTTT. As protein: CASSVGAGGNTGELFF.

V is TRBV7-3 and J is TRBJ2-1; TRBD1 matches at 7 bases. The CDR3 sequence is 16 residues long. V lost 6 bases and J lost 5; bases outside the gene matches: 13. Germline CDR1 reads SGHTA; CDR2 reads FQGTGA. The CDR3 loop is CASSHLGTELHNEQFF. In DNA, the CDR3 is TGTGCCAGCAGTCATCTCGGGACAGAGCTTCACAATGAGCAGTTCTTC.

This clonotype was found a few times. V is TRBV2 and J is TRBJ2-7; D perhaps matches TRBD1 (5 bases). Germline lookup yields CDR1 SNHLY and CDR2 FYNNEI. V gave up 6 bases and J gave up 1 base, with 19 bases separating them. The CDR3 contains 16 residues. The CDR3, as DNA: TGTGCCAGCAGCGCGCCCCGGTCGAGACAGTCCTACGAGCAGTACTTC. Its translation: CASSAPRSRQSYEQYF.

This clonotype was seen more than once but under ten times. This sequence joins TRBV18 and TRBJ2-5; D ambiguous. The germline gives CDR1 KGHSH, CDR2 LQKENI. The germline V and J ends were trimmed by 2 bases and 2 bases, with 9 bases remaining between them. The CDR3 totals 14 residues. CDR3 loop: CASSPSLGQETQYF. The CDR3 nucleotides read TGTGCCAGCTCACCAAGTCTAGGGCAAGAGACCCAGTACTTC.

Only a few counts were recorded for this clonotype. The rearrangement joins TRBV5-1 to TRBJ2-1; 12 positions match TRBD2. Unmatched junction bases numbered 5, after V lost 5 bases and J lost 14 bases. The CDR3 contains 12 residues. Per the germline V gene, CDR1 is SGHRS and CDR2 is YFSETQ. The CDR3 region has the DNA TGCGCCAGCAGTCGAGGACTAGCGGGAAAGTTCTTC. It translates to CASSRGLAGKFF.

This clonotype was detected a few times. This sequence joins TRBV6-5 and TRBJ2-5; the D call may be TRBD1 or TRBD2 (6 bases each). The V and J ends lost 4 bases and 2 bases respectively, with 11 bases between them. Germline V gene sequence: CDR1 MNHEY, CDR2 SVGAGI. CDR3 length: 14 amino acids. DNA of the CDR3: TGTGCCAGCAGTTCCGGGGGCGGGCAAGAGACCCAGTACTTC. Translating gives CASSSGGGQETQYF.

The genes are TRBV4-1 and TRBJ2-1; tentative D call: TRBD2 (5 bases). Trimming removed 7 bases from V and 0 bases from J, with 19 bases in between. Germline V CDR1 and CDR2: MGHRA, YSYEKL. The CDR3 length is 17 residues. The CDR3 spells CASKRGFGVSSYNEQFF. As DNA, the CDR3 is TGCGCCAGCAAACGGGGTTTCGGGGTCAGCTCCTACAATGAGCAGTTCTTC.

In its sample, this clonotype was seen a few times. The CDR3 bases are TGTGCCAGCAGCCCCCCCCGGAGCGGCACAGATACGCAGTATTTT. Protein product: CASSPPRSGTDTQYF. The J gene is TRBJ2-3, the V gene TRBV7-9; no reliable D call. This CDR3 contains 15 residues. V was pared by 5 bases and J by 1 base, with 13 bases between. The germline CDR1 and CDR2 sequences are SEHNR and FQNEAQ (reference sequence).

The CDR3 nucleotides read TGTGCCAGCAGTTACAGGGACACAAGCTACGAGCAGTACTTC. Amino acids: CASSYRDTSYEQYF. The chain carries TRBV6-5 and TRBJ2-7, with D maybe TRBD1 (6 bases). The CDR3 is 14 residues long. CDR1 and CDR2 (germline): MNHEY, SVGAGI. Trimming stripped 2 bases from V and 3 bases from J, with 11 bases between.